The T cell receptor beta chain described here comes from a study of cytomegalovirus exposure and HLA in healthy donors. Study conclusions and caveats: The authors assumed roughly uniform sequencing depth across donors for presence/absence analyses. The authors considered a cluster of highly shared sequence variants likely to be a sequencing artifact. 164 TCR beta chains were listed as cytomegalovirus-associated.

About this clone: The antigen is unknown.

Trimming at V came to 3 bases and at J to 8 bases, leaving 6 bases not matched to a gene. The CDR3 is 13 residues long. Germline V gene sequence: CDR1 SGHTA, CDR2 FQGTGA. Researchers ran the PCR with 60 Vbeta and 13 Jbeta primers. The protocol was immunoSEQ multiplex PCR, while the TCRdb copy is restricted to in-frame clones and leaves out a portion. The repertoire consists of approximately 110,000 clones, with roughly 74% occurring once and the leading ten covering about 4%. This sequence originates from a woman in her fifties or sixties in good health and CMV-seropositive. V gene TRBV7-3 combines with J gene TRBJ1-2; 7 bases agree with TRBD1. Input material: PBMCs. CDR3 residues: CASSLTGLEGYTF. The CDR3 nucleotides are TGTGCCAGCAGCTTGACAGGGTTGGAAGGCTACACCTTC.